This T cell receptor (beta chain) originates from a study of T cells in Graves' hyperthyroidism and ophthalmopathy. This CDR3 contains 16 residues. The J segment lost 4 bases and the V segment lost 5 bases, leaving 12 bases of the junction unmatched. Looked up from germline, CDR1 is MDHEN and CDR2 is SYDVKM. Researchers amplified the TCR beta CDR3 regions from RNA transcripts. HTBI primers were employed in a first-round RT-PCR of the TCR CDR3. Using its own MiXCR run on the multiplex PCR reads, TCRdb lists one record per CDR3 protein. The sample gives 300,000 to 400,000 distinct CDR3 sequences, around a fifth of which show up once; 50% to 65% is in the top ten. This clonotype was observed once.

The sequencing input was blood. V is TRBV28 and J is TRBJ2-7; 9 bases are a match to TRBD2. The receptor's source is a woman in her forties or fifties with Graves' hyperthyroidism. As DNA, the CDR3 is TGTGCCAGCAGTCCAAAATTTAGCGGGGGCTTGTACGAGCAGTACTTC. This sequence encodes CASSPKFSGGLYEQYF.